Listed here is a single T cell receptor (beta chain). What it recognizes is unknown. Graft samples were processed, releasing intraepithelial and lamina propria lymphocytes. The CDR3 runs to 17 residues. V gave up 0 bases and J gave up 0 bases, with 12 bases separating them. The V gene's germline CDR1 is SGHRS and CDR2 YFSETQ. The data stem from a study of graft-versus-host responses after intestinal transplantation. Study observations and caveats: Early post-transplant HvG declines tracked with peak circulating GvH clone levels. Recipient-marrow GvH clones were detected, some having first appeared in ileum or blood.

The protocol was immunoSEQ multiplex PCR, while the TCRdb copy is restricted to in-frame clones and leaves out a portion. Of 25,000 to 30,000 clones listed, over 60% are singletons. The sample was ileum tissue, taken 98 days after intestinal transplantation. This sequence originates from a human patient who received an intestinal transplant, so some T cells may come from the graft donor. The genes are TRBV5-1 and TRBJ1-4; D gene uncertain. Here the CDR3 reads CASSLDLGDATNEKLFF. The CDR3, as DNA: TGCGCCAGCAGCTTGGATCTAGGAGATGCAACTAATGAAAAACTGTTTTTT. The full variable domain, rest sourced from reference TRBV5-1 and TRBJ1-4, is KAGVTQTPRYLIKTRGQQVTLSCSPISGHRSVSWYQQTPGQGLQFLFEYFSETQRNKGNFPGRFSGRQFSNSRSEMNVSTLELGDSALYLCASSLDLGDATNEKLFFGSGTQLSVL.